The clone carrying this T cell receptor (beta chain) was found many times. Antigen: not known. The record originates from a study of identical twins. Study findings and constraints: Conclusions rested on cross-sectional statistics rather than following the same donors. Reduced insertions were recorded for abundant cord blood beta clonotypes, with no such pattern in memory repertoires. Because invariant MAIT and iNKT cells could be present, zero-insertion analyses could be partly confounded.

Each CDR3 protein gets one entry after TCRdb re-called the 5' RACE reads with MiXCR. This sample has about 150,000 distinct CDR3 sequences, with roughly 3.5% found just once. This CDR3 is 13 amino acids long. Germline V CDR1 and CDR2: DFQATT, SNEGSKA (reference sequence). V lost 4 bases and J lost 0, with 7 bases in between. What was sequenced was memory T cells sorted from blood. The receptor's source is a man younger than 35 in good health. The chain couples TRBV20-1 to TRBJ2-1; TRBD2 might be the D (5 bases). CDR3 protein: CSAKGSSYNEQFF. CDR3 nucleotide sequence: TGCAGTGCTAAAGGGAGCTCCTACAATGAGCAGTTCTTC.